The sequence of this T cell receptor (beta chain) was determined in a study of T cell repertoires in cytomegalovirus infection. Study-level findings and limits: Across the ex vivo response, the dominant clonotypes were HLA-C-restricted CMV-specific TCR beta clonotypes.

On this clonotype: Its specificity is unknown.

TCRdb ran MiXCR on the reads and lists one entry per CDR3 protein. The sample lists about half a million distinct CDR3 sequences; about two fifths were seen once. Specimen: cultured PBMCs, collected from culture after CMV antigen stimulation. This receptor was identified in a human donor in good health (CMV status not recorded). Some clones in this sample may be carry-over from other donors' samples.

The CDR3 sequence: CASSERGIAGAEQYF. Here the CDR3 DNA reads TGTGCCAGCAGTGAAAGGGGGATAGCGGGAGCCGAGCAGTACTTC. The genes are TRBV2 and TRBJ2-7, with 9 bases fitting TRBD2. CDR1 is SNHLY, CDR2 FYNNEI, per germline. Germline trimming cut 2 bases from V and 6 bases from J; bases unmatched to any gene: 8. The CDR3 is 15 residues long.